What follows are 19 T cell receptor beta chains derived from one specimen sequenced in a study of read filtering for tumor transcriptome and immune sequencing. From about 400 ng of RNA, a library with molecular barcoded alpha/delta and beta/gamma adaptors was made. From the reads, TCRdb called clonotypes with MiXCR, one entry per CDR3 protein. The repertoire includes approximately 150,000 distinct CDR3 sequences, less than 15% of them detected once, and roughly 7.6% sits in the top ten. Sequenced material: a population of CD138-negative cells sorted from bone marrow. The receptor source for this set is a donor at least 40 years old with multiple myeloma.

Details on this clonotype: Only one base separates this from a far larger clonotype, so it likely reflects a read error. The chain recombines TRBV11-3 with TRBJ2-5; D uncertain. CDR3 length equals 13 residues. The germline gives CDR1 SGHNT, CDR2 YENEEA. The CDR3 coding sequence is TGTGCCAGCGGCTTATGGAGACAAGAGACCCAGTACTTC. Translated: CASGLWRQETQYF.

This clonotype has just a few counts. This chain joins TRBV7-3 and TRBJ1-1, with 7 bases that match TRBD1. Germline values: CDR1 SGHTA, CDR2 FQGTGA. The CDR3 length is 13 residues. V dropped 6 bases and J dropped 5; count of bases not matched to a gene: 6. The CDR3: CASSMGTATEAFF. The CDR3 nucleotides are TGTGCCAGCAGTATGGGGACAGCTACTGAAGCTTTCTTT.

This clonotype has at least ten counts. The rearrangement joins TRBV20-1 to TRBJ1-1; D is undetermined. The CDR3 sequence is 12 residues long. Per germline, CDR1 DFQATT and CDR2 SNEGSKA (reference sequence). Trimming pared 3 bases from V and 3 bases from J, leaving 8 bases between. The CDR3 protein is CSASPRYTEAFF. The DNA of the CDR3 is TGCAGTGCTAGCCCTCGGTACACTGAAGCTTTCTTT.

The table lists this clonotype with many counts. The chain links TRBV18 to TRBJ2-1; 7 positions match TRBD1. With 4 bases clipped from V and 2 bases from J, the junction kept 5 bases outside the gene matches. This CDR3 has 15 amino acids. Germline-derived CDR1 and CDR2 are KGHSH and LQKENI. CDR3 DNA: TGTGCCAGCTCACTAACAGGGGACCCCTACAATGAGCAGTTCTTC. Protein: CASSLTGDPYNEQFF.

In the case of this clonotype: Possible read error: a much larger clone is one base away. The V gene is TRBV7-2, the J gene TRBJ1-5; 7 bases fit TRBD1. In germline, CDR1 is SGHTA, CDR2 FQGNSA. The CDR3 is made up of 14 amino acids. V dropped 9 bases and J dropped 5; count of bases not matched to a gene: 10. DNA for the CDR3: TGTGCCAGGAGCCGGACAGGCGGGGATCAGCCCCAGCATTTT. This translates into CARSRTGGDQPQHF.

This clonotype was picked up many times. The V call is TRBV10-3, the J call TRBJ2-1; 8 bases match TRBD2. This CDR3 contains 14 residues. Looked up from germline, CDR1 is ENHRY and CDR2 is SYGVKD. V lost 11 bases to trimming and J lost 7 bases; unmatched junction nucleotides: 13. The CDR3 DNA reads TGTGCCGCCTCCTCAGCGGGAGAGGGGAATGAGCAGTTCTTC. Encoded protein: CAASSAGEGNEQFF.

This clonotype was recorded at least ten times. The CDR3 bases are TGTGCCAGCAGGAAGGACAGGATATTAGATCATAATTCACCCCTCCACTTT. Translation gives CASRKDRILDHNSPLHF. The gene calls are TRBV12-3 or TRBV12-4 and TRBJ1-6; 7 nucleotides align to TRBD1. V was pared by 6 bases and J by 5 bases, with 13 bases of the junction left unmatched. The CDR3 contains 17 residues.

This clonotype showed up many times. The chain is built from TRBV20-1 and TRBJ2-7, with 9 bases aligning to TRBD1. The CDR3 runs to 15 residues. Germline V lookup: CDR1 DFQATT, CDR2 SNEGSKA (reference sequence). The junction had 10 bases not matched to a gene; V was cut back by 5 bases and J by 2 bases. The chain's CDR3 is CSAEGRDRVTYEQYF. The CDR3 DNA follows: TGCAGTGCTGAGGGCCGGGACAGGGTAACCTACGAGCAGTACTTC.

In this sample, this clonotype turned up many times. The genes are TRBV29-1 and TRBJ1-1; D is unresolved. This CDR3 contains 14 residues. Trimming took 3 bases from V and 2 from J, leaving 13 bases between them. Germline assignment: CDR1 SQVTM and CDR2 ANQGSEA. CDR3 nucleotides: TGCAGCGTTGAGGCAGGCCGGAGAAACACTGAAGCTTTCTTT. This codes for CSVEAGRRNTEAFF. Filled out from reference TRBV29-1 and TRBJ1-1, the complete variable domain reads SAVISQKPSRDICQRGTSLTIQCQVDSQVTMMFWYRQQPGQSLTLIATANQGSEATYESGFVIDKFPISRPNLTFSTLTVSNMSPEDSSIYLCSVEAGRRNTEAFFGQGTRLTVV.

At least ten counts were recorded for this clonotype. This rearrangement joins TRBV7-9 to TRBJ2-1; 9 bases match TRBD2. CDR1 and CDR2 (germline): SEHNR, FQNEAQ (reference sequence). This CDR3 is 14 amino acids long. J lost 6 bases, V lost 3 bases, and 3 bases had no gene match. DNA for the CDR3: TGTGCCAGCAGCTTCAGCGGGAGGACCAATGAGCAGTTCTTC. This codes for CASSFSGRTNEQFF.

The chain has TRBV4-1 and TRBJ1-1; D is unclear. This CDR3 spans 16 amino acids. Trimming pared 0 bases from V and 0 bases from J, leaving 11 bases between. Germline loops: CDR1 MGHRA, CDR2 YSYEKL. This CDR3 is CASSQDLSGMNTEAFF. DNA for the CDR3: TGCGCCAGCAGCCAAGATCTGTCGGGGATGAACACTGAAGCTTTCTTT.

This clonotype was counted ten times or more. This chain links TRBV5-6 with TRBJ1-1; D is unresolved. Germline V CDR1 and CDR2: SGHDT, YYEEEE. The germline V and J ends were trimmed by 4 bases and 4 bases, with 14 bases remaining between them. CDR3 length: 14 amino acids. The CDR3 reads CASSHLLILTEAFF. The CDR3 coding sequence is TGTGCCAGCAGCCATCTGTTGATCCTCACTGAAGCTTTCTTT.

Concerning this clonotype: A far larger clone is a single base away, which makes a read error likely. This chain uses TRBV24-1 with TRBJ2-7, with D uncertain. CDR1 and CDR2 from the germline V gene are KGHDR and SFDVKD. Trimming pared 4 bases from V and 7 bases from J, leaving 19 bases between. The CDR3 is made up of 15 amino acids. CDR3 sequence: CATSDKLLSHPEQYF. The CDR3 DNA sequence: TGTGCCACCAGTGACAAGTTACTTTCGCACCCTGAGCAGTACTTC.

At least ten counts were recorded for this clonotype. CDR3 amino acids: CASRLNRAENQPQHF. The CDR3 nucleotides are TGTGCCAGCAGACTGAATAGGGCAGAGAATCAGCCCCAGCATTTT. The chain links TRBV6-1 to TRBJ1-5, with unresolved D. With 6 bases removed from V and 4 bases from J, the gap between germline ends came to 16 bases. This CDR3 has 15 amino acids. The germline gives CDR1 MNHNS, CDR2 SASEGT.

The table lists this clonotype with a few counts. The gene calls are TRBV15 and TRBJ2-2; possible D gene TRBD1, 5 bases. V lost 8 bases to trimming and J lost 6 bases, with 16 bases between them. The CDR3 is 14 amino acids. In germline, CDR1 is LNHNV, CDR2 YYDKDF (reference sequence). The CDR3 sequence: CATLHDWGSGELFF. CDR3 in DNA: TGTGCCACCCTTCATGATTGGGGCTCCGGGGAGCTGTTTTTT.

The V and J genes are TRBV29-1 and TRBJ1-2; a possible D gene is TRBD1 (6 bases). The CDR3 covers 14 residues. V lost 2 bases to trimming and J lost 2 bases, with 12 bases between them. The germline CDR1 and CDR2 sequences are SQVTM and ANQGSEA. CDR3 sequence reads: CSVEWDNLNYGYTF. The CDR3 DNA reads as TGCAGCGTTGAATGGGACAATCTCAACTATGGCTACACCTTC.

This clonotype was counted at least ten times. The chain employs TRBV7-2 and TRBJ2-7; D is uncertain. This CDR3 contains 15 residues. Per germline, CDR1 SGHTA and CDR2 FQGNSA. Trimming shortened V by 0 bases and J by 2 bases, and 11 bases separated the two germline ends. CDR3 nucleotide sequence: TGTGCCAGCAGCTTAGCTGGCTACCCGGCCTACGAGCAGTACTTC. It yields the protein CASSLAGYPAYEQYF.

This clonotype was recorded many times. The DNA for the CDR3 is TGTGCCAGCAGCCTCCGGGACAGCAATCAGCCCCAGCATTTT. Translating gives CASSLRDSNQPQHF. V gene TRBV2 combines with J gene TRBJ1-5; TRBD1 is a possible D gene (5 bases). This CDR3 contains 14 residues. V was trimmed by 6 bases and J by 1 base, leaving 10 bases between them. Germline V gene lookup returns CDR1 SNHLY and CDR2 FYNNEI.

This clonotype was seen repeatedly, ten times or more. The genes are TRBV7-9 and TRBJ2-7; unclear D gene. This CDR3 is 12 amino acids long. V lost 2 bases and J lost 6, with 8 bases in between. The germline V gene encodes CDR1 SEHNR and CDR2 FQNEAQ (reference sequence). CDR3 in DNA: TGTGCCAGCAGCTTAATAGGCGGCGAGCAGTACTTC. Translated, it gives CASSLIGGEQYF.